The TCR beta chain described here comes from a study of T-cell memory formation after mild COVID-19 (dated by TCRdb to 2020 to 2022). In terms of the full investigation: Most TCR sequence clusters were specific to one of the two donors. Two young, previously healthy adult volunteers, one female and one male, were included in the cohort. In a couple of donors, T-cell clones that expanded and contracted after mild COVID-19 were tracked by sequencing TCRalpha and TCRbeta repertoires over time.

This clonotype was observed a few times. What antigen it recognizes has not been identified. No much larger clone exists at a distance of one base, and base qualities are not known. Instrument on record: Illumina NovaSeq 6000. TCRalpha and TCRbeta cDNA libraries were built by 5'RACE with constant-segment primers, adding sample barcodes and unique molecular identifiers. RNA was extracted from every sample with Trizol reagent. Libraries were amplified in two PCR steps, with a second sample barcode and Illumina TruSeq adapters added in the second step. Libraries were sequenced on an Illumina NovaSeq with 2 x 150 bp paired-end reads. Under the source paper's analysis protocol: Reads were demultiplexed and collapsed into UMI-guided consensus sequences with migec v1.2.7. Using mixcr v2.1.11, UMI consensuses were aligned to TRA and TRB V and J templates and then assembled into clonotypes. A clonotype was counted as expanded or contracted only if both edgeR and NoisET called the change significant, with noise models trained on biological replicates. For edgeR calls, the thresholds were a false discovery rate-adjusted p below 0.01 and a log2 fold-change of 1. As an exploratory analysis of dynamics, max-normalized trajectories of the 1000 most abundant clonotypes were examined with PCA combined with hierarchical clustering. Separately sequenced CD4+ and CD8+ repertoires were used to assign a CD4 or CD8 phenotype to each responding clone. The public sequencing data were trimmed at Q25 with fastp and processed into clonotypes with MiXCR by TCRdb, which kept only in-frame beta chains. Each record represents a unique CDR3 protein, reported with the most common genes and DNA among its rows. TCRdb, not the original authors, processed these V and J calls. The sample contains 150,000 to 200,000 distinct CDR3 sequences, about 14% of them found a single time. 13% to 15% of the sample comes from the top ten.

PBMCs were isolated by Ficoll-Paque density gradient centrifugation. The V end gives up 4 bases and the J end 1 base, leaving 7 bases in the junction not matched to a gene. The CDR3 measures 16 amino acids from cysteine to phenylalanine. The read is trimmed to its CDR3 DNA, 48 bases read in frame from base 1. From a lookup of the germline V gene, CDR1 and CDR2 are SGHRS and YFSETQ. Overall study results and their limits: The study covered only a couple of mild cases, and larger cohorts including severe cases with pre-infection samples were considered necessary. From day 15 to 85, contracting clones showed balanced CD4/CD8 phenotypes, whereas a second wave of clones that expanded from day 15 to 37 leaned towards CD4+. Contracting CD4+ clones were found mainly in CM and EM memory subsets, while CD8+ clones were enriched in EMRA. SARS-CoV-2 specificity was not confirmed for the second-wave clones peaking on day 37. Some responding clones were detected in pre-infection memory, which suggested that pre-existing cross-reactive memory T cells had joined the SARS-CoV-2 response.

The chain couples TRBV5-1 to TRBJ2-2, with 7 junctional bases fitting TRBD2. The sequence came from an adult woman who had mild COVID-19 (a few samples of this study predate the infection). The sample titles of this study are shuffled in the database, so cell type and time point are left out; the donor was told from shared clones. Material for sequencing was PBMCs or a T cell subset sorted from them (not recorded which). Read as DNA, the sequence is TGCGCCAGCAGCAGGCTCGCGGGGGTGAACACCGGGGAGCTGTTTTTT. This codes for CASSRLAGVNTGELFF. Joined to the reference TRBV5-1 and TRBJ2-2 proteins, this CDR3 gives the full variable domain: KAGVTQTPRYLIKTRGQQVTLSCSPISGHRSVSWYQQTPGQGLQFLFEYFSETQRNKGNFPGRFSGRQFSNSRSEMNVSTLELGDSALYLCASSRLAGVNTGELFFGEGSRLTVL.